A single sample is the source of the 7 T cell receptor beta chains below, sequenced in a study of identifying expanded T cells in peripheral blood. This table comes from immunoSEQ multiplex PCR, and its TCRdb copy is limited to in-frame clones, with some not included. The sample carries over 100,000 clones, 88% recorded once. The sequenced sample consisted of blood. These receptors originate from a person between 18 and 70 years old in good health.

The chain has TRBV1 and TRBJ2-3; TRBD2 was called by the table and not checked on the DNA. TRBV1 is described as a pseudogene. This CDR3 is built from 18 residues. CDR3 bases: TGCACCAGCAGCCAAGCTCTCCCAGCGGGGAACAGCACAGATACGCAGTATTTT. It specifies CTSSQALPAGNSTDTQYF.

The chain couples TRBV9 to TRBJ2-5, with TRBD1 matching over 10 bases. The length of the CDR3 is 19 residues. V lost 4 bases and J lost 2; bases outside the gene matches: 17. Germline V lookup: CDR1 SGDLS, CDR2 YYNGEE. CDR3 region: CASSHVGGNDRGLQETQYF. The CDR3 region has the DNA TGTGCCAGCAGCCATGTAGGTGGGAACGACAGGGGGCTTCAAGAGACCCAGTACTTC.

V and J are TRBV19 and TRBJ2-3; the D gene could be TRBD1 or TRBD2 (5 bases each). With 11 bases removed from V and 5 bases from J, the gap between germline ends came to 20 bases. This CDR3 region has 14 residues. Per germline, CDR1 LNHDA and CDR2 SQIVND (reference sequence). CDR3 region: CAVSARQGEDTQYF. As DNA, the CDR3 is TGTGCCGTCTCAGCCCGCCAGGGAGAAGATACGCAGTATTTT.

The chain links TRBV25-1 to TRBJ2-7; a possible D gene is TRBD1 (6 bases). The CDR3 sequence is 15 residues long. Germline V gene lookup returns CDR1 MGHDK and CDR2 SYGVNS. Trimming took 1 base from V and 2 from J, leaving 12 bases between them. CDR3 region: CASSESRTETYEQYF. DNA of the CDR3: TGTGCCAGCAGTGAATCCCGGACAGAAACCTACGAGCAGTACTTC.

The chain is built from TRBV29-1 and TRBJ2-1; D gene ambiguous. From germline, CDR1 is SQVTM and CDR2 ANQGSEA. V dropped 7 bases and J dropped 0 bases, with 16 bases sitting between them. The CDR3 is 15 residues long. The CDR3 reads CSASRAQSSYNEQFF. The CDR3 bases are TGCAGCGCCTCCCGGGCCCAGTCCTCCTACAATGAGCAGTTCTTC.

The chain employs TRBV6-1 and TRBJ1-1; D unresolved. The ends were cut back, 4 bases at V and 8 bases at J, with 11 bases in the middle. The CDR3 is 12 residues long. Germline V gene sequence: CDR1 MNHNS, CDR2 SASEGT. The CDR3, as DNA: TGTGCCAGCAGTGGCCCAGTAAAAGAAGCTTTCTTT. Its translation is CASSGPVKEAFF.

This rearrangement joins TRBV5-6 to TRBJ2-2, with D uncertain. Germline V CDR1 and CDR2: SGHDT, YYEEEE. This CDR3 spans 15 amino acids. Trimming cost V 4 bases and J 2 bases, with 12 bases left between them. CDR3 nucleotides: TGTGCCAGCAGCCCCCTAGAGACAAACACCGGGGAGCTGTTTTTT. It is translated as CASSPLETNTGELFF.